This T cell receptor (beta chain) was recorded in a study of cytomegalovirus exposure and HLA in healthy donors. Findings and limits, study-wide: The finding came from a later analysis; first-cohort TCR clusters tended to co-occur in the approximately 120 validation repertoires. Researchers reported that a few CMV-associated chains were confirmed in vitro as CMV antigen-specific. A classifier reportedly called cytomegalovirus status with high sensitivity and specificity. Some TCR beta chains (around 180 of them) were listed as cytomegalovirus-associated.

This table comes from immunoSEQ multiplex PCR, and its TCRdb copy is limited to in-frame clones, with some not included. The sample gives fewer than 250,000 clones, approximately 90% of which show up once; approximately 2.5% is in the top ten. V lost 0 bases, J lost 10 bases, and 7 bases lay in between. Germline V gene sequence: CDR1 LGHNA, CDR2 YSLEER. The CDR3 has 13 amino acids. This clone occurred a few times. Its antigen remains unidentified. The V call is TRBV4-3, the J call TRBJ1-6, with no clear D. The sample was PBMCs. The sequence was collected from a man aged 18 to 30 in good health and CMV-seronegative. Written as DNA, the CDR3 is TGCGCCAGCAGCCAAGAACAAAGATCACCCCTCCACTTT. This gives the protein CASSQEQRSPLHF.